Listed below are T cell receptor beta chains from one sample, sequenced in a study of T cells after posttransplantation cyclophosphamide. Clones were read by immunoSEQ multiplex PCR, and TCRdb kept only the in-frame ones, dropping some. This sample has 20,000 to 25,000 clones, each found more than once. Sequences were derived from PBMCs, sampled after allogeneic stem cell transplant with posttransplant cyclophosphamide. Receptors originate from a male patient under 35 who received an allogeneic stem cell transplant from a related donor, was CMV-positive, and had no GVHD. These T cells may partly come from the graft donor. CDR3s include the opening cysteine and the closing phenylalanine or tryptophan. The D gene is left open where the match is weak. Size is stated for part of the rows, as once, few or many counts, or as a class when the clone is expanded.

V gene	clone size	D gene	J gene	CDR3 protein	CDR3 DNA
TRBV5-1	many	TRBD1	TRBJ1-4	CASSPGTGNEKLFF	TGCGCCAGCAGCCCCGGGACAGGGAATGAAAAACTGTTTTTT
TRBV10-3	many	TRBD1	TRBJ1-5	CAISESAGGLFNQPQHF	TGTGCCATCAGTGAGTCGGCAGGGGGCCTATTCAATCAGCCCCAGCATTTT
TRBV25-1	many	TRBD2	TRBJ2-1	CASSETLGGGRVNEQFF	TGTGCCAGCAGTGAAACCCTTGGGGGAGGGCGGGTCAATGAGCAGTTCTTC
TRBV15	many	.	TRBJ1-5	CATSRDRGLSQPQHF	TGTGCCACCAGCAGAGACAGGGGCTTGAGTCAGCCCCAGCATTTT
TRBV18	many	TRBD1	TRBJ1-1	CASSSSTGVTTEAFF	TGTGCCAGCTCTTCTTCGACAGGGGTCACCACTGAAGCTTTCTTT
TRBV5-4	many	TRBD2	TRBJ2-3	CASSLSIAGGPTDTQYF	TGTGCCAGCAGCTTATCAATAGCGGGGGGGCCAACAGATACGCAGTATTTT
TRBV19	.	.	TRBJ2-3	CASKSRQVPDTQYF	TGTGCCAGTAAATCGAGACAGGTACCAGATACGCAGTATTTT
TRBV7-7	many	.	TRBJ2-2	CASSPDWGNTGELFF	TGTGCCAGCAGTCCGGACTGGGGGAACACCGGGGAGCTGTTTTTT
TRBV7-3	many	TRBD2	TRBJ2-2	CASSHSRGGPATGELFF	TGTGCCAGCAGCCACTCTAGGGGAGGGCCGGCCACCGGGGAGCTGTTTTTT
TRBV28	many	.	TRBJ2-1	CASTPGLDSSYNEQFF	TGTGCCAGCACCCCCGGGCTCGACAGCTCCTACAATGAGCAGTTCTTC
TRBV11-3	.	TRBD1	TRBJ2-1	CASSTGVVSSYNEQFF	TGTGCCAGCAGCACAGGGGTAGTAAGCTCCTACAATGAGCAGTTCTTC
TRBV9	many	TRBD1	TRBJ1-1	CASSVGWTGGSEAFF	TGTGCCAGCAGCGTAGGTTGGACAGGGGGTTCTGAAGCTTTCTTT
TRBV6-5	few	.	TRBJ1-5	CASSRGRVGDQPQHF	TGTGCCAGCAGTCGGGGGAGGGTGGGCGATCAGCCCCAGCATTTT
TRBV6-5	many	TRBD1	TRBJ1-5	CASRPDRSNQPQHF	TGTGCCAGCAGACCGGACAGGTCCAATCAGCCCCAGCATTTT
TRBV4-1	many	.	TRBJ1-1	CASSQEREVGTEAFF	TGCGCCAGCAGCCAAGAACGCGAGGTGGGCACTGAAGCTTTCTTT
TRBV5-1	many	.	TRBJ2-3	CASSSLSGTGDTQYF	TGCGCCAGCAGCTCCTTGAGCGGGACAGGAGATACGCAGTATTTT
TRBV10-1	many	TRBD1	TRBJ2-7	CASTRCGTGLSSEQYF	TGCGCCAGCACCCGCTGCGGGACAGGGCTCTCTTCAGAGCAGTACTTC
TRBV4-3	many	.	TRBJ1-5	CASSHDFNQPQHF	TGCGCCAGCAGCCATGACTTCAATCAGCCCCAGCATTTT
TRBV15	many	TRBD1	TRBJ2-7	CATRNTGTGSYEQYF	TGTGCCACCAGGAACACCGGGACAGGGTCCTACGAGCAGTACTTC
TRBV19	many	.	TRBJ2-7	CASSIGSGPTYEQYF	TGTGCCAGTAGTATAGGGTCAGGTCCAACCTACGAGCAGTACTTC
TRBV19	many	TRBD2	TRBJ2-3	CASSTGLAGSSTDTQYF	TGTGCCAGTAGTACGGGTTTAGCGGGGTCTAGCACAGATACGCAGTATTTT
TRBV4-1	many	TRBD2	TRBJ2-1	CASSPTAGGPYNEQFF	TGCGCCAGCAGCCCAACAGCGGGGGGGCCGTACAATGAGCAGTTCTTC
TRBV20-1	many	.	TRBJ2-5	CSARESMAQYF	TGCAGTGCTAGAGAAAGCATGGCCCAGTACTTC
TRBV29-1	many	.	TRBJ1-1	CSVVTGYGRGAFF	TGCAGCGTTGTCACAGGGTATGGGCGCGGTGCTTTCTTT
TRBV6-1	many	.	TRBJ1-5	CASGRSNQPQHF	TGTGCCAGCGGGAGGAGCAATCAGCCCCAGCATTTT
TRBV7-9	many	.	TRBJ1-2	CASSLSIRGYTF	TGTGCCAGCAGCTTAAGTATTAGAGGCTACACCTTC
TRBV5-1	many	TRBD1	TRBJ2-7	CASSLQGLYEQYF	TGCGCCAGCAGCTTACAGGGGCTTTACGAGCAGTACTTC
TRBV5-4	many	TRBD1	TRBJ1-2	CASSWTGNLGGYTF	TGTGCCAGCAGCTGGACAGGGAATTTGGGTGGCTACACCTTC
TRBV28	many	.	TRBJ2-2	CASSSPITGELFF	TGTGCCAGCAGTTCCCCTATTACCGGGGAGCTGTTTTTT
TRBV13	many	.	TRBJ1-6	CASIDSLMGSPLHF	TGTGCCAGCATCGACAGCTTAATGGGATCACCCCTCCACTTT
TRBV27	many	.	TRBJ1-6	CASSLRESTYNSPLHF	TGTGCCAGCAGTTTGAGGGAGTCGACCTATAATTCACCCCTCCACTTT
TRBV28	many	TRBD2	TRBJ2-1	CASNDPAGLADNEQFF	TGTGCCAGCAACGACCCAGCGGGACTAGCGGACAATGAGCAGTTCTTC
TRBV6-1	few	.	TRBJ2-7	CASRVRSSYEQYF	TGTGCCAGCAGGGTTCGGAGCTCCTACGAGCAGTACTTC
TRBV4-1	many	TRBD2	TRBJ2-7	CASSQVLKREWDYEQYF	TGCGCCAGCAGCCAAGTTCTGAAGCGGGAGTGGGACTACGAGCAGTACTTC
TRBV14	many	.	TRBJ2-1	CASSEYNEQFF	TGTGCCAGCAGCGAGTACAATGAGCAGTTCTTC
TRBV14	many	TRBD1	TRBJ1-6	CASSLRAGGYNSPLHF	TGTGCCAGCAGCCTACGAGCAGGGGGCTATAATTCACCCCTCCACTTT
TRBV19	many	.	TRBJ1-4	CASRGGFVTEKLFF	TGTGCCAGTAGAGGGGGATTTGTTACGGAAAAACTGTTTTTT
TRBV4-2	many	.	TRBJ1-5	CASSQEGRGRLSSSGNQPQHF	TGTGCCAGCAGCCAAGAGGGCAGGGGAAGGCTTAGCTCGAGTGGAAATCAGCCCCAGCATTTT
TRBV2	many	TRBD2	TRBJ2-2	CASSALAANAGELFF	TGTGCCAGCAGTGCCCTAGCGGCGAACGCCGGGGAGCTGTTTTTT
TRBV19	many	TRBD2	TRBJ2-1	CASSSGATPLAGVSNEQFF	TGTGCCAGTTCTAGCGGGGCCACCCCACTAGCGGGAGTTTCCAATGAGCAGTTCTTC
TRBV6-5	many	.	TRBJ2-1	CASSPRGHGYNEQFF	TGTGCCAGCAGCCCTAGGGGACACGGGTACAATGAGCAGTTCTTC
TRBV28	many	.	TRBJ2-5	CASSFRSGTQYF	TGTGCCAGCAGTTTCAGGTCCGGGACCCAGTACTTC
TRBV28	many	.	TRBJ2-5	CASSFPTRTQYF	TGTGCCAGCAGTTTTCCGACTAGGACCCAGTACTTC
TRBV7-6	many	.	TRBJ2-3	CASSLDPTGTGTDTQYF	TGTGCCAGCAGCTTAGACCCGACAGGCACTGGGACAGATACGCAGTATTTT
TRBV27	many	.	TRBJ2-5	CASSSIRGIQETQYF	TGTGCCAGCAGTTCCATCCGGGGGATTCAAGAGACCCAGTACTTC
TRBV30	many	.	TRBJ2-5	CAWSATMGVQETQYF	TGTGCCTGGAGTGCGACGATGGGAGTCCAAGAGACCCAGTACTTC
TRBV29-1	many	.	TRBJ1-1	CSARGGLNTEAFF	TGCAGCGCCCGGGGGGGCCTGAACACTGAAGCTTTCTTT
TRBV7-2	many	.	TRBJ1-1	CASSLSTIGTEAFF	TGTGCCAGCAGCTTAAGTACCATCGGCACTGAAGCTTTCTTT
TRBV19	many	.	TRBJ2-1	CASSMLVNEQFF	TGTGCCAGTAGTATGCTAGTCAATGAGCAGTTCTTC
TRBV28	many	.	TRBJ1-2	CASNPGNYGYTF	TGTGCCAGCAACCCGGGGAACTATGGCTACACCTTC
TRBV5-4	many	TRBD2	TRBJ2-3	CASSYGTRADTQYF	TGTGCCAGCAGCTACGGGACTAGGGCAGATACGCAGTATTTT